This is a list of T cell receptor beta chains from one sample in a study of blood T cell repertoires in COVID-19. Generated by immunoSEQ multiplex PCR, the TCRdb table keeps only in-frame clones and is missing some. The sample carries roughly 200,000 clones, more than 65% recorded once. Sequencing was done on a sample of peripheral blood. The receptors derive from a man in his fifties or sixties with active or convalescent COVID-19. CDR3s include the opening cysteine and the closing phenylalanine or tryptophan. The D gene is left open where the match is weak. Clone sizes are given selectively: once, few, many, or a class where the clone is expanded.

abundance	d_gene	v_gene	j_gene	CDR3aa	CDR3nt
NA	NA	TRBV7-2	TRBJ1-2	CASSPGQLFGYTF	TGTGCCAGCAGCCCCGGACAGCTATTCGGCTACACCTTC
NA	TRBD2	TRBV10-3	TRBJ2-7	CAISPNPLAGGEEQYF	TGTGCCATCAGTCCAAACCCCCTAGCGGGGGGGGAAGAGCAGTACTTC
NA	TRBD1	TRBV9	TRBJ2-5	CASSAQGAAETQYF	TGTGCCAGCAGCGCCCAGGGGGCAGCCGAGACCCAGTACTTC
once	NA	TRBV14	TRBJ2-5	CASSPRGETQYF	TGTGCCAGCAGCCCGAGGGGGGAGACCCAGTACTTC
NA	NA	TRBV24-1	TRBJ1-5	CATSSGGENQPQHF	TGTGCCACCAGTAGTGGGGGCGAAAATCAGCCCCAGCATTTT
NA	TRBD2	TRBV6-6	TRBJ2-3	CASGGAGDTQYF	TGTGCCTCGGGGGGGGCAGGAGATACGCAGTATTTT
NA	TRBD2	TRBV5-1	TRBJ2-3	CASSRGLADTDTQYF	TGCGCCAGCAGCCGGGGACTAGCGGACACAGATACGCAGTATTTT
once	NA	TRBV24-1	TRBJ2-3	CATSDTSVTDTQYF	TGTGCCACCAGTGATACTTCGGTTACAGATACGCAGTATTTT
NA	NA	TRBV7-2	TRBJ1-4	CASSLEIVAGKLFF	TGTGCCAGCAGCTTAGAAATCGTGGCAGGGAAACTGTTTTTT
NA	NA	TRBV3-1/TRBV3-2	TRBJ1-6	CASSQGEDSPLHF	TGTGCCAGCAGCCAAGGCGAGGATTCACCCCTCCACTTT
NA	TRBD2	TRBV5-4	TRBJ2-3	CASSRGSGGNTDTQYF	TGTGCCAGCAGCCGGGGGAGCGGGGGTAACACAGATACGCAGTATTTT
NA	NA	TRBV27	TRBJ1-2	CASSRTRTGNYGYTF	TGTGCCAGCAGTCGAACCCGGACGGGAAACTATGGCTACACCTTC
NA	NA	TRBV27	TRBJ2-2	CASSFRGTGELFF	TGTGCCAGCAGTTTTCGGGGGACCGGGGAGCTGTTTTTT
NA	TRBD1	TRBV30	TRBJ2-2	CAWRGTGGTGELFF	TGTGCCTGGAGGGGGACAGGGGGCACCGGGGAGCTGTTTTTT
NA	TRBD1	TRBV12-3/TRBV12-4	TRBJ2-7	CASSLGDRVEQYF	TGTGCCAGCAGCCTAGGGGACAGGGTAGAGCAGTACTTC
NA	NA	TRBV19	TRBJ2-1	CASSIVGGSSYNEQFF	TGTGCCAGTAGTATAGTGGGGGGAAGCTCCTACAATGAGCAGTTCTTC
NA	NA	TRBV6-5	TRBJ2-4	CASSYDRTREDIQYF	TGTGCCAGCAGTTACGATAGGACAAGGGAGGACATTCAGTACTTC
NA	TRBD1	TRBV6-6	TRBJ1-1	CASSSTGLVGTEAFF	TGTGCCAGCAGTTCGACAGGGTTGGTAGGAACTGAAGCTTTCTTT
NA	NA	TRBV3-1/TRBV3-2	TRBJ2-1	CASSQDLGYKQFF	TGTGCCAGCAGCCAAGATCTCGGGTATAAGCAGTTCTTC
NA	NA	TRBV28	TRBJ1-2	CASTPGGDRHGYTF	TGTGCCAGCACCCCTGGCGGGGATAGACATGGCTACACCTTC
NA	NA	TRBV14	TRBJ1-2	CASSPGFNYGYTF	TGTGCCAGCAGCCCGGGGTTTAACTATGGCTACACCTTC
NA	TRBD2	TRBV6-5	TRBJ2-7	CASSPAGGPYEQYF	TGTGCCAGCAGTCCCGCGGGGGGGCCCTACGAGCAGTACTTC
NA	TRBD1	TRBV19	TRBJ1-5	CASSITGGNQPQHF	TGTGCCAGTAGTATTACAGGGGGCAACCAGCCCCAGCATTTT
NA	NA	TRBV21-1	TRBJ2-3	CASSKTHPDTQYF	TGTGCCAGCAGCAAGACACACCCAGATACGCAGTATTTT
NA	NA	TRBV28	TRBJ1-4	CATLRGAFGANEKLFF	TGTGCCACACTGAGAGGAGCTTTTGGTGCTAATGAAAAACTGTTTTTT
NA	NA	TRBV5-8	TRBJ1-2	CASSPVDSQANYGYTF	TGTGCCAGCAGCCCCGTCGACAGCCAGGCTAACTATGGCTACACCTTC
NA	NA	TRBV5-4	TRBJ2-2	CASSQDGRFTGELFF	TGTGCCAGCAGCCAGGATGGGCGCTTCACCGGGGAGCTGTTTTTT
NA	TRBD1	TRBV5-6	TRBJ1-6	CASRYTRDRNSPLHF	TGTGCCAGCAGATACACCCGGGACAGGAATTCACCCCTCCACTTT
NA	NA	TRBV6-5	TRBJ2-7	CASSYSSDRPTYEQYF	TGTGCCAGCAGTTACTCCTCCGACAGGCCGACCTACGAGCAGTACTTC
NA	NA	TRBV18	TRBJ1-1	CASSPGSTEAFF	TGTGCCAGCTCACCCGGGAGCACTGAAGCTTTCTTT
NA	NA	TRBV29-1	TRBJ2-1	CSVEEGGHEQFF	TGCAGCGTTGAAGAGGGGGGGCATGAGCAGTTCTTC
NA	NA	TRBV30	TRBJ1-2	CAWSWGLGYTF	TGTGCCTGGAGTTGGGGCTTGGGCTACACCTTC
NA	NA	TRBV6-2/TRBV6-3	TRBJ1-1	CASSDWASGAFF	TGTGCCAGCAGTGACTGGGCCTCGGGGGCTTTCTTT
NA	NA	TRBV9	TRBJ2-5	CASAGLGWEETQYF	TGTGCCAGCGCGGGACTGGGGTGGGAGGAGACCCAGTACTTC
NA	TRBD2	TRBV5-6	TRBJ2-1	CASSLGPTRSGSSYNEQFF	TGTGCCAGCAGCTTGGGACCCACCAGAAGCGGGAGCTCCTACAATGAGCAGTTCTTC